The 31 T cell receptor beta chains reported below all come from one sample, sequenced in a study of cytomegalovirus exposure and HLA in healthy donors. PCR primers comprised 60 Vbeta and 13 Jbeta primers. The table came from immunoSEQ multiplex PCR; TCRdb's copy has only in-frame clones and leaves some out. The table records about 90,000 clones, roughly 63% of them present only once. The sample was PBMCs. The receptors come from a woman between 45 and 65 years old in good health and CMV-seropositive.

This clone has a handful of counts. The chain joins TRBV2 to TRBJ1-1, with 7 bases lining up with TRBD1. Losses at the gene ends were 6 bases for V and 7 bases for J; bases not matched to a gene: 2. CDR1 is SNHLY, CDR2 FYNNEI, per germline. The CDR3 runs to 11 residues. CDR3 residues: CASSWDSEAFF. CDR3 nucleotides: TGTGCCAGCAGCTGGGACAGTGAAGCTTTCTTT.

This chain uses TRBV11-2 with TRBJ2-3, with 11 bases matching TRBD2. The CDR3 covers 17 residues. With V trimmed by 0 bases and J by 2 bases, 4 bases remained unmatched. Germline CDR1 and CDR2: SGHAT and FQNNGV. In DNA, the CDR3 is TGTGCCAGCAGCTTAGAACTAGCGGGGGAGTCCACAGATACGCAGTATTTT. It yields the protein CASSLELAGESTDTQYF. Using reference TRBV11-2 and TRBJ2-3 for the parts outside the CDR3, the full variable domain is EAGVAQSPRYKIIEKRQSVAFWCNPISGHATLYWYQQILGQGPKLLIQFQNNGVVDDSQLPKDRFSAERLKGVDSTLKIQPAKLEDSAVYLCASSLELAGESTDTQYFGPGTRLTVL.

In this sample, this clone turned up a few times. The chain recombines TRBV28 with TRBJ1-2, with 9 bases matching TRBD1. Unmatched junction bases numbered 6, after V lost 5 bases and J lost 8 bases. The germline CDR1 and CDR2 sequences are MDHEN and SYDVKM. The CDR3 length is 13 residues. The CDR3 sequence: CASSRQGVGGYTF. For the CDR3, the DNA is TGTGCCAGCAGTCGACAGGGGGTGGGAGGCTACACCTTC.

V gene TRBV9 combines with J gene TRBJ1-5; D may be TRBD1 (6 bases). The CDR3 length is 16 residues. The germline V and J ends were trimmed by 4 bases and 5 bases, with 19 bases remaining between them. Germline V gene lookup returns CDR1 SGDLS and CDR2 YYNGEE. The CDR3 bases are TGTGCCAGCAGCACTATAGGGGGAGGGGGTCATCAGCCCCAGCATTTT. This gives the protein CASSTIGGGGHQPQHF.

The genes are TRBV7-8 and TRBJ2-1; 13 bases align to TRBD2. Germline values: CDR1 SGHVS, CDR2 FQNEAQ. After removal of 4 bases from V and 0 bases from J, the junction contained 12 bases not matched to a gene. The CDR3 is 20 residues long. DNA of the CDR3: TGTGCCAGCAGCTCCATTGGACTAGCGGGGGCCGGCGGCTCCTACAATGAGCAGTTCTTC. As protein: CASSSIGLAGAGGSYNEQFF. The whole variable domain, remainder taken from reference TRBV7-8 and TRBJ2-1, is GAGVSQSPRYKVAKRGQDVALRCDPISGHVSLFWYQQALGQGPEFLTYFQNEAQLDKSGLPSDRFFAERPEGSVSTLKIQRTQQEDSAVYLCASSSIGLAGAGGSYNEQFFGPGTRLTVL.

This sequence joins TRBV7-2 and TRBJ1-1; 7 bases agree with TRBD1. The CDR3 extends over 14 amino acids. The germline V gene encodes CDR1 SGHTA and CDR2 FQGNSA. The J segment lost 4 bases and the V segment lost 3 bases, leaving 5 bases of the junction unmatched. The DNA for the CDR3 is TGTGCCAGCAGCTTGACAGGGCTGACCACTGAAGCTTTCTTT. Its protein product is CASSLTGLTTEAFF.

CDR3 DNA: TGCAGCGTTGAATACGGGTATGGCTACACCTTC. Its translation: CSVEYGYGYTF. The chain joins TRBV29-1 to TRBJ1-2; D remains ambiguous. Germline V lookup: CDR1 SQVTM, CDR2 ANQGSEA. V lost 2 bases and J lost 5, with 6 bases in between. The CDR3 is made up of 11 amino acids. Complete variable domain (other parts from reference TRBV29-1 and TRBJ1-2): SAVISQKPSRDICQRGTSLTIQCQVDSQVTMMFWYRQQPGQSLTLIATANQGSEATYESGFVIDKFPISRPNLTFSTLTVSNMSPEDSSIYLCSVEYGYGYTFGSGTRLTVV.

V usage is TRBV30 and J usage is TRBJ1-1; 9 nucleotides align to TRBD1. The CDR3 sequence is 14 residues long. The germline V gene encodes CDR1 GTSNPN and CDR2 SVGIG (reference sequence). Trimming took 2 bases from V and 6 from J; bases not matched to a gene: 7. CDR3 sequence (DNA): TGTGCCTGGAGTAGGGGGGACAGGGTACCTGAAGCTTTCTTT. It specifies CAWSRGDRVPEAFF. Using reference TRBV30 and TRBJ1-1 for the parts outside the CDR3, the full variable domain is SQTIHQWPATLVQPVGSPLSLECTVEGTSNPNLYWYRQAAGRGLQLLFYSVGIGQISSEVPQNLSASRPQDRQFILSSKKLLLSDSGFYLCAWSRGDRVPEAFFGQGTRLTVV.

The chain has TRBV6-1 and TRBJ2-7; TRBD1 is a possible D gene (6 bases). The germline V gene encodes CDR1 MNHNS and CDR2 SASEGT. Deletions cut 6 bases from V and 3 bases from J, with 9 bases between. The CDR3 extends over 12 amino acids. This chain's CDR3 is CASSGQHYEQYF. In nucleotides, the CDR3 is TGTGCCAGCAGCGGACAGCACTACGAGCAGTACTTC.

DNA of the CDR3: TGTGCCACCAGTAACCTTGGAGGCAGGGGGAACTATGGCTACACCTTC. As protein: CATSNLGGRGNYGYTF. The chain links TRBV15 to TRBJ1-2, with 7 bases matching TRBD1. Germline CDR1 reads LNHNV; CDR2 reads YYDKDF (reference sequence). The CDR3 covers 16 residues. Trimming removed 6 bases from V and 2 bases from J; junction bases left unmatched: 12.

V and J are TRBV28 and TRBJ2-7, with 7 bases lining up with TRBD2. Germline CDR1 and CDR2: MDHEN and SYDVKM. The CDR3 runs 13 residues. The ends lost 3 bases at V and 6 bases at J; junction bases unmatched: 5. CDR3 DNA: TGTGCCAGCAGTTTTGGGGGGGGAGGCGAGCAGTACTTC. This translates into CASSFGGGGEQYF.

This sequence joins TRBV5-1 and TRBJ2-5; D perhaps matches TRBD1 (5 bases). The CDR3 extends over 14 amino acids. Trimming left V 4 bases short and J 5 bases short, with 15 bases between. Germline V gene data show CDR1 as SGHRS and CDR2 as YFSETQ. The CDR3 DNA is TGCGCCAGCAGCGAAGAGACAGTTGGGGAGACCCAGTACTTC. Amino acids: CASSEETVGETQYF.

The chain combines TRBV19 with TRBJ2-1; 7 bases match TRBD1. The CDR3 length is 15 residues. Germline V gene sequence: CDR1 LNHDA, CDR2 SQIVND (reference sequence). With 5 bases clipped from V and 0 bases from J, the junction kept 4 bases outside the gene matches. The DNA of the CDR3 is TGTGCCAGTAGTGACAGGGACAGCTCCTACAATGAGCAGTTCTTC. It specifies CASSDRDSSYNEQFF.

This rearrangement joins TRBV7-2 to TRBJ1-2, with D perhaps matching TRBD1 (5 bases). The CDR3 has 14 amino acids. V gave up 4 bases and J gave up 7 bases, with 16 bases separating them. Germline V gene lookup returns CDR1 SGHTA and CDR2 FQGNSA. CDR3 DNA sequence: TGTGCCAGCAGCTCAGGGATGGGCGGGGGTGGCTACACCTTC. Translated, it gives CASSSGMGGGGYTF.

The rearrangement links TRBV10-2 to TRBJ2-7; 9 bases match TRBD2. Germline loops: CDR1 WSHSY, CDR2 SAAADI. This CDR3 spans 15 amino acids. The J segment lost 0 bases and the V segment lost 2 bases, leaving 2 bases of the junction unmatched. CDR3: CASSELAGSSYEQYF. The CDR3 nucleotides read TGCGCCAGCAGTGAGCTAGCGGGGAGCTCCTACGAGCAGTACTTC.

The chain employs TRBV11-2 and TRBJ2-7; D is unresolved. Trimming took off 1 base at V and 4 bases at J, with 11 bases between the two ends. CDR3 length equals 14 residues. CDR1 and CDR2 (germline): SGHAT, FQNNGV. This CDR3 reads CASSLVTRRYEQYF. The CDR3 DNA sequence: TGTGCCAGCAGCTTAGTCACCAGGCGATACGAGCAGTACTTC. The full variable domain, with the rest looked up from reference TRBV11-2 and TRBJ2-7, is EAGVAQSPRYKIIEKRQSVAFWCNPISGHATLYWYQQILGQGPKLLIQFQNNGVVDDSQLPKDRFSAERLKGVDSTLKIQPAKLEDSAVYLCASSLVTRRYEQYFGPGTRLTVT.

The chain joins TRBV28 to TRBJ1-2; weak D call: TRBD1 (5 bases). The germline V and J ends were trimmed by 6 bases and 8 bases, with 16 bases remaining between them. The CDR3 is made up of 13 amino acids. Germline values: CDR1 MDHEN, CDR2 SYDVKM. CDR3 region: CASSFDSYRGYTF. The CDR3 DNA reads TGTGCCAGCAGCTTCGACAGCTATAGGGGCTACACCTTC.

The V gene is TRBV7-9, the J gene TRBJ1-5; 8 bases align to TRBD1. With V trimmed by 5 bases and J by 6 bases, 9 bases remained unmatched. The germline V gene has CDR1 SEHNR and CDR2 FQNEAQ (reference sequence). The CDR3 extends over 15 amino acids. The CDR3 bases are TGTGCCAGCAGCACGGACAGGGCGGCGGCTCAGCCCCAGCATTTT. Its translation: CASSTDRAAAQPQHF.

This clone was recorded only once. The chain recombines TRBV19 with TRBJ2-5; 16 positions match TRBD2. V was clipped by 7 bases and J by 3 bases; unmatched bases: 2. The germline gives CDR1 LNHDA, CDR2 SQIVND (reference sequence). The CDR3 length is 15 residues. This CDR3 is CASKGTSGGEETQYF. The CDR3 nucleotides read TGTGCCAGTAAAGGGACTAGCGGGGGGGAAGAGACCCAGTACTTC.

In nucleotides, the CDR3 is TGCGCCAGCAGCTTCACAGATAACTCCTATAATTCACCCCTCCACTTT. This translates into CASSFTDNSYNSPLHF. V usage is TRBV5-1 and J usage is TRBJ1-6, with D unresolved. The V and J ends lost 2 bases and 0 bases respectively, with 9 bases between them. CDR1 and CDR2 (germline): SGHRS, YFSETQ. The CDR3 totals 16 residues.

The chain couples TRBV5-1 to TRBJ2-2; D unclear. V dropped 0 bases and J dropped 0 bases, with 9 bases sitting between them. Germline V gene sequence: CDR1 SGHRS, CDR2 YFSETQ. This CDR3 contains 16 residues. In nucleotides, the CDR3 is TGCGCCAGCAGCTTGGCAGCGTCCGCGAACACCGGGGAGCTGTTTTTT. This encodes CASSLAASANTGELFF.

The chain uses TRBV2 and TRBJ2-7; TRBD2 matches at 10 bases. V gave up 1 base and J gave up 3 bases; unmatched junction bases: 6. CDR1 is SNHLY and CDR2 is FYNNEI in the germline V gene. This CDR3 is 16 amino acids long. CDR3 sequence: CASSEGLAGVIYEQYF. The CDR3 nucleotides are TGTGCCAGCAGTGAAGGGCTAGCGGGGGTGATCTACGAGCAGTACTTC.

The chain has TRBV6-1 and TRBJ2-7, with a possible D match to TRBD2 (8 bases). The CDR3 sequence is 17 residues long. Germline CDR1 reads MNHNS; CDR2 reads SASEGT. Trimming left V 3 bases short and J 0 bases short, with 18 bases between. Here the CDR3 reads CASSEAGGGGLSYEQYF. The DNA for the CDR3 is TGTGCCAGCAGTGAGGCGGGAGGAGGGGGCCTCTCCTACGAGCAGTACTTC.

The V and J genes are TRBV5-1 and TRBJ1-4; D gene unclear. V lost 1 base, J lost 5 bases, and 15 bases lay in between. CDR3 length: 16 residues. The germline V gene encodes CDR1 SGHRS and CDR2 YFSETQ. The DNA for the CDR3 is TGCGCCAGCAGCTTGAGAGGGCAGGAAACAAATGAAAAACTGTTTTTT. Protein product: CASSLRGQETNEKLFF. The whole variable domain, filled in from reference TRBV5-1 and TRBJ1-4, reads KAGVTQTPRYLIKTRGQQVTLSCSPISGHRSVSWYQQTPGQGLQFLFEYFSETQRNKGNFPGRFSGRQFSNSRSEMNVSTLELGDSALYLCASSLRGQETNEKLFFGSGTQLSVL.

This chain links TRBV11-2 with TRBJ2-7; unclear D gene. Germline V gene sequence: CDR1 SGHAT, CDR2 FQNNGV. Trimming left V 4 bases short and J 2 bases short, with 9 bases between. CDR3 size: 13 residues. The CDR3 sequence: CASSYDKPYEQYF. For the CDR3, the DNA is TGTGCCAGCAGCTATGACAAACCCTACGAGCAGTACTTC. Drawing the rest from reference TRBV11-2 and TRBJ2-7, the complete variable domain is EAGVAQSPRYKIIEKRQSVAFWCNPISGHATLYWYQQILGQGPKLLIQFQNNGVVDDSQLPKDRFSAERLKGVDSTLKIQPAKLEDSAVYLCASSYDKPYEQYFGPGTRLTVT.

This chain joins TRBV6-5 and TRBJ2-2; TRBD2 might be the D (5 bases). Between the trimmed V and J ends, which lost 9 bases and 0 bases, there was a span of 8 bases. Germline CDR1 is MNHEY and CDR2 is SVGAGI. The CDR3 loop spans 13 amino acids. CDR3 nucleotides: TGTGCCAGTACGGAGGCGAACACCGGGGAGCTGTTTTTT. This gives the protein CASTEANTGELFF.

This sequence joins TRBV6-6 and TRBJ1-2; 10 positions match TRBD1. The length of the CDR3 is 16 residues. Germline CDR1 reads MNHNY; CDR2 reads SVGAGI (reference sequence). V lost 5 bases and J lost 8; bases outside the gene matches: 14. CDR3: CASSQGQGLHSGGYTF. CDR3 DNA: TGTGCCAGCAGTCAGGGACAGGGGCTACACTCGGGGGGCTACACCTTC.

V gene TRBV7-2 combines with J gene TRBJ1-2; 7 nucleotides agree with TRBD1. In germline, CDR1 is SGHTA, CDR2 FQGNSA. Trimming removed 4 bases from V and 6 bases from J; junction bases left unmatched: 5. This CDR3 comprises 13 residues. CDR3 sequence (DNA): TGTGCCAGCAGCTCACTTACAGGGGATGGCTACACCTTC. Its translation: CASSSLTGDGYTF.

V is TRBV6-1 and J is TRBJ1-6, with D maybe TRBD1 (5 bases). This CDR3 is 14 amino acids long. V was trimmed by 0 bases and J by 8 bases, leaving 8 bases between them. In germline, CDR1 is MNHNS, CDR2 SASEGT. DNA for the CDR3: TGTGCCAGCAGTGAAGCGGGGCCAGATTCACCCCTCCACTTT. As protein: CASSEAGPDSPLHF.

The chain joins TRBV29-1 to TRBJ1-2; D is undetermined. The germline V gene encodes CDR1 SQVTM and CDR2 ANQGSEA. The CDR3 totals 12 residues. V lost 4 bases to trimming and J lost 1 base, with 7 bases between them. The DNA for the CDR3 is TGCAGCGTTGGGACTTATAACTATGGCTACACCTTC. This codes for CSVGTYNYGYTF.

V and J are TRBV28 and TRBJ1-2; possible D gene TRBD1, 6 bases. Germline CDR1 reads MDHEN; CDR2 reads SYDVKM. Trimming removed 8 bases at V and 4 bases at J, with 17 bases between. CDR3 length: 14 residues. Written as DNA, the CDR3 is TGTGCCAGCGGGACCCCGACAGGAGGCTATGGCTACACCTTC. This gives the protein CASGTPTGGYGYTF.